This entry concerns a single T cell receptor (beta chain). The antigen is undetermined. These data come from a study of OX40 agonist ivuxolimab in advanced cancers. Study as a whole: Patients with prior anti-PD-1, anti-PD-L1 or anti-CTLA-4 therapy were eligible; less than 50% had some. General study results and limits: Expansion of clones was among the lowest in partial responders at 0.1-3.0 mg/kg. Nonresponders, in some cases, also had low normalized T-cell clonal expansion.

Baseline was the first blood sampling point, followed by cycle 4 day 1 and cycle 7 day 1. V shed 5 bases, J shed 5 bases, and the junction held 6 bases outside the gene matches. From germline, CDR1 is SGHAT and CDR2 FQNNGV. The CDR3 spans 14 residues. Generated by immunoSEQ multiplex PCR, the TCRdb table keeps only in-frame clones and is missing some. The data contain some 65,000 clones, around 87% of them singletons. This chain connects TRBV11-2 to TRBJ2-1; TRBD1 matches 7 bases. The sample here was CD4+ or CD8+ T cells sorted from blood, taken in a trial of the OX40 agonist ivuxolimab. This clonotype was obtained from an adult with an advanced solid tumor such as melanoma, head and neck, liver or kidney cancer. The CDR3 DNA sequence: TGTGCCAGCAGCGGACAGGCCCGTAACAATGAGCAGTTCTTC. Encoded protein: CASSGQARNNEQFF.